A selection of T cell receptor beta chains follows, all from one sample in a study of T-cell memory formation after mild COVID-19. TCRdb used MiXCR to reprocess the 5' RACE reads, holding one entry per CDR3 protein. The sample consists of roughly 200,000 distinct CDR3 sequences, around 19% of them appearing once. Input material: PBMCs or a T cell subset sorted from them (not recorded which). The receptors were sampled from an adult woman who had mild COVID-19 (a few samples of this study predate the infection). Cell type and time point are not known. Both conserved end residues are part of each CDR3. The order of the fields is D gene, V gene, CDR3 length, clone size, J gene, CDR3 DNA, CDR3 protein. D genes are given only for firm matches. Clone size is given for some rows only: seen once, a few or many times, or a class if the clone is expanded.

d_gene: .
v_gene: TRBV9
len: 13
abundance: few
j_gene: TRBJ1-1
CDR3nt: TGTGCCAGCAGCGTAGAGACGAACACTGAAGCTTTCTTT
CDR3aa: CASSVETNTEAFF

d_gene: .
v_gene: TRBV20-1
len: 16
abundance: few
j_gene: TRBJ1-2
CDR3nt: TGCAGTGCTCTCGCTGGTGGTTCCAGGGGCTTCTATGGCTACACCTTC
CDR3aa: CSALAGGSRGFYGYTF

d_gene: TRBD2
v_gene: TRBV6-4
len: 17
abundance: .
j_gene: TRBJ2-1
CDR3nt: TGTGCCAGCAGTGACGGACTAGCGGGGGGGCCCCTCCATGAGCAGTTCTTC
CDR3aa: CASSDGLAGGPLHEQFF

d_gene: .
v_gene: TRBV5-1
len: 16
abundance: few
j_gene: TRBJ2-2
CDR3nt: TGCGCCAGCAGCTTTGGGCGGGGTCGGAACACCGGGGAGCTGTTTTTT
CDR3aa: CASSFGRGRNTGELFF

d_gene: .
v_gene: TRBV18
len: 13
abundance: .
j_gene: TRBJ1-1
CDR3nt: TGTGCCAGCTCATCATCGGTGAACACTGAAGCTTTATTT
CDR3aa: CASSSSVNTEALF

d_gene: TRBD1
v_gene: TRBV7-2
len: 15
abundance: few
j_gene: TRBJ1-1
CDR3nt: TGTGCCAGCAGCAACCAACGACACAGGGGCACTGAAGCTTTCTTT
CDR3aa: CASSNQRHRGTEAFF

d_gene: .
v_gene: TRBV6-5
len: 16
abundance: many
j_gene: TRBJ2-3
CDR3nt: TGTGCCAGCAGTTCCCTTCTAGGTGCCCCCACAGATACGCAGTATTTT
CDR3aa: CASSSLLGAPTDTQYF

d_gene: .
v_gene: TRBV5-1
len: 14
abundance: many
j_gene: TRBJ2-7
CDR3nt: TGCGCCAGCAGCTTTGGTGTCGGTGCCTACGAGCAGTACTTC
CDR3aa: CASSFGVGAYEQYF

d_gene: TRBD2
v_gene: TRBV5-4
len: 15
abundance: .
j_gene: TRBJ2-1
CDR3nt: TGTGCCAGCAGCTTGCGACTAGCGGGTAAAGATGAGCAGTTCTTC
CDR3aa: CASSLRLAGKDEQFF

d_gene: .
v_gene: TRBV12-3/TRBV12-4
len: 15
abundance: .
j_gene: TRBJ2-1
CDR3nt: TGTGCCAGCAGCGGTAGCGGCGAGAGGTACAATGAGCAGTTCTTC
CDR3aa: CASSGSGERYNEQFF

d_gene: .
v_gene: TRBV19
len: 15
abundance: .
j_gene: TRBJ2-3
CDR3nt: TGTGCCAGTAAGGTGGGGGTTGATTTCACAGATACGCAGTATTTT
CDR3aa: CASKVGVDFTDTQYF

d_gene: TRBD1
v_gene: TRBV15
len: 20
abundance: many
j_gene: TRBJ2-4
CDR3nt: TGTGCCACCAGCAGAGAGGGGACAGCCCTTCTATTGTCAGCCAAAAACATTCAGTACTTC
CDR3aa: CATSREGTALLLSAKNIQYF

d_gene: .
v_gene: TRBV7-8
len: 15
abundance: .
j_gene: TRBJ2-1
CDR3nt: TGTGCCAGCAGCTTAGATAGGTGGCACCGTGATGAGCAGTTCTTC
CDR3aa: CASSLDRWHRDEQFF

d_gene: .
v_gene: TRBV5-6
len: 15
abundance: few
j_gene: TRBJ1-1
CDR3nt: TGTGCCAGCAGCTTGCTCGGGTTAGGAGTGCCTGAAGCTTTCTTT
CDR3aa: CASSLLGLGVPEAFF

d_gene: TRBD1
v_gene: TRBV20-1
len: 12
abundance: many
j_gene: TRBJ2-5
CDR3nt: TGCAGTGCTGGGACAGGGGGAGAGACCCAGTACTTC
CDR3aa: CSAGTGGETQYF

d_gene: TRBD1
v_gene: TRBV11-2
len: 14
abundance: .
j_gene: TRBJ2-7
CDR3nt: TGTGCCAGCAGCTACGGGGACAGATACTACGAGCAGTACTTC
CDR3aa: CASSYGDRYYEQYF

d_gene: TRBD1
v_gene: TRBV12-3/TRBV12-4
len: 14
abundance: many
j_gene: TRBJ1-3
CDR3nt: TGTGCCACAGAACAGGGGTCCTCTGGAAACACCATATATTTT
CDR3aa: CATEQGSSGNTIYF

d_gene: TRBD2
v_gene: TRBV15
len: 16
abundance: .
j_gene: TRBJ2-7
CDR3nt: TGTGCCACCAGCAGAGGAGTAGCGGGTAGGGGCTACGAGCAGTACTTC
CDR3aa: CATSRGVAGRGYEQYF

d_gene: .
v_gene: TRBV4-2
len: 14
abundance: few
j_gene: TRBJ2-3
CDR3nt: TGTGCCAGCAGCCAAGAGGCCAGCACAGATACGCAGTATTTT
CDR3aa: CASSQEASTDTQYF

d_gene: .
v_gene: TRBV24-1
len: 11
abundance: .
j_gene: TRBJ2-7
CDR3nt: TGTGCCACCGGACAGTCCAACGAGCAGTACTTC
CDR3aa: CATGQSNEQYF

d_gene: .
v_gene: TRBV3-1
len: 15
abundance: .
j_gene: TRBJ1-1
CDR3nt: TGTGCCAGCAGCAAATCCCGGGGACCGAAGCAAGGAGCTTTCTTT
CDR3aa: CASSKSRGPKQGAFF

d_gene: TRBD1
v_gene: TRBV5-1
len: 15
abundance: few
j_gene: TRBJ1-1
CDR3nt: TGCGCCAGCAGCCCGGGGGACAGGGGGAACACTGAAGCTTTCTTT
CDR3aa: CASSPGDRGNTEAFF

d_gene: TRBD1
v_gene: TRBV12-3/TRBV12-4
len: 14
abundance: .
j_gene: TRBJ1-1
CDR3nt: TGTGCCAGCAGTCAGACAGGGTGGGACACTGAAGCTTTCTTT
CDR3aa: CASSQTGWDTEAFF

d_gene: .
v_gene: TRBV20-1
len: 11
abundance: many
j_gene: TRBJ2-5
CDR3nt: TGCAGTGCTAGAGAAGGCGAGACCCAGTACTTC
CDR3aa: CSAREGETQYF

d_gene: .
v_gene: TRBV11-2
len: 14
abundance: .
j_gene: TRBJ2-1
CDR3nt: TGTGCCAGCAGCTTAGGTTTGGGGGGAACTGAGCAGTTCTTC
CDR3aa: CASSLGLGGTEQFF

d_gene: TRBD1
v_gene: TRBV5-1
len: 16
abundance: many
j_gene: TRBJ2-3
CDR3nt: TGCGCCAGCAGCTTGGGACAGGGGGCGCCCACAGATACGCAGTATTTT
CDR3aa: CASSLGQGAPTDTQYF

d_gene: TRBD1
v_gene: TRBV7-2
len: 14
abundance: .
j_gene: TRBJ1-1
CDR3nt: TGTGCCAGCAGCCCGACAGGGGCGAACACTGAAGCTTTCTTT
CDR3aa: CASSPTGANTEAFF

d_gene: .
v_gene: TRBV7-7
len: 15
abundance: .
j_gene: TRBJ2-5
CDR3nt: TGTGCTAGCAGCCCGGTGGGGGGGCAGAGTGAGACCCAGTACTTC
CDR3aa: CASSPVGGQSETQYF

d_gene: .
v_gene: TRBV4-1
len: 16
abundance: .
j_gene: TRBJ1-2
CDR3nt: TGCGCCAGCAGCCAAGCGATGACAGCGTCTCACTATGGCTACACCTTC
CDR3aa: CASSQAMTASHYGYTF

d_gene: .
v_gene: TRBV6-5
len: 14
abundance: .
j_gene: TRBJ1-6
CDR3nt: TGTGCCAGCAGTTACTCGTTTCAGGGGACACCCCTCCACTTT
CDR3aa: CASSYSFQGTPLHF

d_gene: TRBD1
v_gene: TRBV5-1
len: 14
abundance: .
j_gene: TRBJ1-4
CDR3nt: TGCGCCAGCAGCCCCGGGACAGCTTCTGAAAAACTGTTTTTT
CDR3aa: CASSPGTASEKLFF

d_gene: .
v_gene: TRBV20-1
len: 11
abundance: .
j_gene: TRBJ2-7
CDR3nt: TGCAGTGCCCCCCAGGCCCGGGGGCAGTACTTC
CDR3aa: CSAPQARGQYF

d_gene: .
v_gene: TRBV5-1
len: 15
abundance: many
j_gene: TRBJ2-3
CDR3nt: TGCGCCAGCAGCTTGGCCTCTGCTAGCACAGATACGCAGTATTTT
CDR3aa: CASSLASASTDTQYF

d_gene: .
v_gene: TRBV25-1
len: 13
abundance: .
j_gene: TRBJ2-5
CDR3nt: TGTGCCAGCAGTGAAGGGGGGCAAGAGACCCAGTACTTC
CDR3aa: CASSEGGQETQYF

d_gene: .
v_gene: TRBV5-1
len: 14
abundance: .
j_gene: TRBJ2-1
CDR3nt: TGCGCCAGCAGCATCGGGACGCCCCACCGTGAGCAGTTCTTC
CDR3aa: CASSIGTPHREQFF

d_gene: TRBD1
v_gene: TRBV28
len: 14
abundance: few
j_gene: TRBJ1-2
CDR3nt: TGTGCCAGCAGCCGACGGACAGGGGGCGGTGGCTACACCTTC
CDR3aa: CASSRRTGGGGYTF

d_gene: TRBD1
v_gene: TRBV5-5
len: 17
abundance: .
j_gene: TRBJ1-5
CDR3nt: TGTGCCAGCAGCTTGGTGGGGGACAGGGTTAGTCTTCAGCCCCAGCATTTT
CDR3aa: CASSLVGDRVSLQPQHF

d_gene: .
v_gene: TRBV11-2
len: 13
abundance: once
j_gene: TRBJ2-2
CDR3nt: TGTGCCAGCAGCCCCACTTTGGCCGGGGAGCTGTTTTTT
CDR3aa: CASSPTLAGELFF

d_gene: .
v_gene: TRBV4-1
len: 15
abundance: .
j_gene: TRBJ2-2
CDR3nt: TGCGCCAGCAGCCAAGATGGAAGAAGAAACGGGGAGCTGTTTTTT
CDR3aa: CASSQDGRRNGELFF

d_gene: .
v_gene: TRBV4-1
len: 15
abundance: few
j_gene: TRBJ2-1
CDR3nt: TGCGCCAGCAGCCAAGAGTCGCAGGGCTACAATGAGCAGTTCTTC
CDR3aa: CASSQESQGYNEQFF

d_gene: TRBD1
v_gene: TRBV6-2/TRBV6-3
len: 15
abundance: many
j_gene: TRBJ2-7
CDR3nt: TGTGCCAGCAGCCGAAGCCGGACAGGGACCTACGAGCAGTACTTC
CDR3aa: CASSRSRTGTYEQYF

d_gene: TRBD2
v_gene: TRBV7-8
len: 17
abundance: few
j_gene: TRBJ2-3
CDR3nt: TGTGCCAGCAGCCGATTTGGAGCGGGGGGCCGCACAGATACGCAGTATTTT
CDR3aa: CASSRFGAGGRTDTQYF

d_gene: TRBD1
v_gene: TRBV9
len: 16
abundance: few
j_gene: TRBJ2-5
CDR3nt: TGTGCCAGCAGCGTACAAGGACAGGGGGCGCGAGAGACCCAGTACTTC
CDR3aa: CASSVQGQGARETQYF

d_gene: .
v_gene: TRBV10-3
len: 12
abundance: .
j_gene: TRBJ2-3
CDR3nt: TGTGCCATCGGGGGGGCTTTAGATACGCAGTATTTT
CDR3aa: CAIGGALDTQYF

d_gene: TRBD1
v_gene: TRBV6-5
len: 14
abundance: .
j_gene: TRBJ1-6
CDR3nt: TGTGCCAGCAGGGGGGGACAGTCGTATTCACCCCTCCACTTT
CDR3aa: CASRGGQSYSPLHF

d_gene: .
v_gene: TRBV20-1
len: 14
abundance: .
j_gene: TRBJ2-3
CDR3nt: TGCAGTGCCCCCGCTCTTGAATCTGAAGATACGCAGTATTTT
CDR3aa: CSAPALESEDTQYF

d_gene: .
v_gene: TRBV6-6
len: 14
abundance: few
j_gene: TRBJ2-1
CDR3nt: TGTGCCACCCTGATCGGTCAGGCGAGCGGTGAGCAGTTCTTC
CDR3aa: CATLIGQASGEQFF

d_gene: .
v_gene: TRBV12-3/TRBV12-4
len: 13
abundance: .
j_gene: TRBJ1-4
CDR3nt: TGTGCCATCACGGAGGGGAATAATGAAAAACTGTTTTTT
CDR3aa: CAITEGNNEKLFF

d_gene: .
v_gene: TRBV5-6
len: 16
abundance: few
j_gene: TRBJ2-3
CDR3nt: TGTGCCAGCAGCCAGGTTGGGACTCGCCTCACAGATACGCAGTATTTT
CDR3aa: CASSQVGTRLTDTQYF

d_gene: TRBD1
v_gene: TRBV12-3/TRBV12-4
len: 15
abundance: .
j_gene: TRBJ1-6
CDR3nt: TGTGCCAGCAGTCCAGGGGGGCAGGGGAATTCACCCCTCCACTTT
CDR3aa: CASSPGGQGNSPLHF